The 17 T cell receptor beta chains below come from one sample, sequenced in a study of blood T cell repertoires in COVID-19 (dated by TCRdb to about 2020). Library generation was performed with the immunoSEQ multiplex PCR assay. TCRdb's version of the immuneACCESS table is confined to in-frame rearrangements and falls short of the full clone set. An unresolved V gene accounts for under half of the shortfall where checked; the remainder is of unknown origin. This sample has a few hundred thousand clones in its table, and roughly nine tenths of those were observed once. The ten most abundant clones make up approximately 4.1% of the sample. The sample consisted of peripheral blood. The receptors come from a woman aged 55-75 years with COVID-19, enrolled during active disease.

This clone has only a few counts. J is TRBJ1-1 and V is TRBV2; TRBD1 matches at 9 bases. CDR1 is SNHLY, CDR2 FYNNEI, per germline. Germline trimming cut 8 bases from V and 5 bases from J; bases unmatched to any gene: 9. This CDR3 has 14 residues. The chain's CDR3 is CASRLQGAGTEAFF. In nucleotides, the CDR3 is TGTGCCAGCCGCCTACAGGGGGCTGGAACTGAAGCTTTCTTT.

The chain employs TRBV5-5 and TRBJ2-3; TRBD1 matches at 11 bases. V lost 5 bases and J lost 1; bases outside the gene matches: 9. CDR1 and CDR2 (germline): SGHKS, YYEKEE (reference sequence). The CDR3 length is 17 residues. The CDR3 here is CASSRDRGSGGTDTQYF. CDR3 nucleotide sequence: TGTGCCAGCAGTCGGGACAGGGGGTCTGGGGGCACAGATACGCAGTATTTT.

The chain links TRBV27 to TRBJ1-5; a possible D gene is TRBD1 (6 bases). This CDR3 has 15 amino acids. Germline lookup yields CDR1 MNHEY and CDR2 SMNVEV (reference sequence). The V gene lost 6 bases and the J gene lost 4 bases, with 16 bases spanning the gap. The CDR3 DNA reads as TGTGCCAGCAGCCCCACAGGGACGGGGAATCAGCCCCAGCATTTT. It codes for CASSPTGTGNQPQHF.

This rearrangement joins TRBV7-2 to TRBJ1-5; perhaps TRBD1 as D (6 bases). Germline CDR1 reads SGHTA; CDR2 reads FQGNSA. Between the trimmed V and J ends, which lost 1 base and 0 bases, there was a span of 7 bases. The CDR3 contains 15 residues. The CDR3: CASSLGTASNQPQHF. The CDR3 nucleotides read TGTGCCAGCAGCTTAGGGACAGCTAGCAATCAGCCCCAGCATTTT.

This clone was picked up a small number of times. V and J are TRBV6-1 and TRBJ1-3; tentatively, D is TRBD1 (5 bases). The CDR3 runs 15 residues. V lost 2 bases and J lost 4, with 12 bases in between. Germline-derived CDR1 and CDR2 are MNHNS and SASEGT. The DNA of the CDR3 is TGTGCCAGCAGTGAATGGTCGGGGGGGGGAAACACCATATATTTT. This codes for CASSEWSGGGNTIYF.

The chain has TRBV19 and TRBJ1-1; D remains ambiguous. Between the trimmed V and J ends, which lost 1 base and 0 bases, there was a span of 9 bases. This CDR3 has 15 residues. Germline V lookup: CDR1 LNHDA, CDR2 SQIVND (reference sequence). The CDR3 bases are TGTGCCAGTAGTATAGTAGAGGGCATGAACACTGAAGCTTTCTTT. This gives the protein CASSIVEGMNTEAFF.

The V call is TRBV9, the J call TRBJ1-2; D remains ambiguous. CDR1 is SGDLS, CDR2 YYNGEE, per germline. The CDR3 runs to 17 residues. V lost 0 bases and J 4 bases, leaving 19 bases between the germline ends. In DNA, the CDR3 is TGTGCCAGCAGCGTAGCGGGTGGAGGGTTGGCCCTCTATGGCTACACCTTC. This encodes CASSVAGGGLALYGYTF.

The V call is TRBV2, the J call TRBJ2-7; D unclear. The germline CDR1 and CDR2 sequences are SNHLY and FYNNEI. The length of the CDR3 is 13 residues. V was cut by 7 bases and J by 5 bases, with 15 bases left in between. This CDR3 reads CASTLTEIHEQYF. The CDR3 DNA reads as TGTGCCAGCACCCTAACAGAAATCCACGAGCAGTACTTC.

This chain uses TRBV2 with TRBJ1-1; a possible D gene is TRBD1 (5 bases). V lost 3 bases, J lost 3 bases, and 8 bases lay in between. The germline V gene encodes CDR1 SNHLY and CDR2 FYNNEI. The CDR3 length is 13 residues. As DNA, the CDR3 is TGTGCCAGCAGTGAGCGGGGCTACACTGAAGCTTTCTTT. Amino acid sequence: CASSERGYTEAFF.

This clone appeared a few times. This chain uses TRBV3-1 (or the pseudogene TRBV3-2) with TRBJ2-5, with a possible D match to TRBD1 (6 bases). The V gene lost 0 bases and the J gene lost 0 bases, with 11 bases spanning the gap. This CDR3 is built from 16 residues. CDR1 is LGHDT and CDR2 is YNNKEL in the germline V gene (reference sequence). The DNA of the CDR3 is TGTGCCAGCAGCCAAGATGACAGGAGGTACCAAGAGACCCAGTACTTC. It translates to CASSQDDRRYQETQYF.

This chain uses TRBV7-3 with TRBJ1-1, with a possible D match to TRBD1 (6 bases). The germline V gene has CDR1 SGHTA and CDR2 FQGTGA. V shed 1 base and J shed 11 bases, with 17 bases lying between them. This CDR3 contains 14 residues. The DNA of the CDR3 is TGTGCCAGCAGCTTAAACCGACAGGCCCCGGTGGCTTTCTTT. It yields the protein CASSLNRQAPVAFF.

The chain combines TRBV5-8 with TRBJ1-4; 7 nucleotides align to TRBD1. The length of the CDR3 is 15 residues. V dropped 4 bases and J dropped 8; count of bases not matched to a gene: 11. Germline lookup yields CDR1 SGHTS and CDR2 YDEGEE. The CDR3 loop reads CASSPPQGLSEKLFF. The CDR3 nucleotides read TGTGCCAGCAGCCCCCCACAGGGGTTGAGCGAAAAACTGTTTTTT.

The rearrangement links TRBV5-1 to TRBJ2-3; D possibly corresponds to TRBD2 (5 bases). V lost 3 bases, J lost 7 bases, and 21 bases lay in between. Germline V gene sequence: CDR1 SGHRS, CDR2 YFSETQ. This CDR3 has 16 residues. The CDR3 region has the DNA TGCGCCAGCAGCTCGGGTGGGAGCTCTCCCACCTATACGCAGTATTTT. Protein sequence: CASSSGGSSPTYTQYF.

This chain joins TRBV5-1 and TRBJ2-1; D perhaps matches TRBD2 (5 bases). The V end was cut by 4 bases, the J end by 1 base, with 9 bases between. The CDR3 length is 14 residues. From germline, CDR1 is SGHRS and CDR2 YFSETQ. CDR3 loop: CASSGGSSYNEQFF. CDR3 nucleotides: TGCGCCAGCAGCGGCGGGTCTTCCTACAATGAGCAGTTCTTC.

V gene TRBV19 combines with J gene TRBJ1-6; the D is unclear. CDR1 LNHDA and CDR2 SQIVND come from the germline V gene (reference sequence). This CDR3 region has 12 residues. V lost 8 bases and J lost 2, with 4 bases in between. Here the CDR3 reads CASSTYNSPLHF. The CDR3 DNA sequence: TGTGCCAGTTCTACCTATAATTCACCCCTCCACTTT.

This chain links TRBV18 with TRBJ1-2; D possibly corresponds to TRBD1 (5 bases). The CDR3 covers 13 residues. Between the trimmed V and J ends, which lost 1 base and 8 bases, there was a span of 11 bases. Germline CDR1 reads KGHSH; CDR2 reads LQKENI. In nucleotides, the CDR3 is TGTGCCAGCTCACCACGTCAGGGTGGAGGCTACACCTTC. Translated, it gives CASSPRQGGGYTF.

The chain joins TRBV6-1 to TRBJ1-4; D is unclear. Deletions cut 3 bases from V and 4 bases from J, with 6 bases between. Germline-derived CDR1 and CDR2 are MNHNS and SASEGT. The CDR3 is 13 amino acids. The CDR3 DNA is TGTGCCAGCAGTGATCAGGTTAATGAAAAACTGTTTTTT. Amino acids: CASSDQVNEKLFF.